The 9 T cell receptor beta chains presented below share a single source sample, sequenced in a study of PD-1 blockade in classical Hodgkin lymphoma. Sequencing used immunoSEQ multiplex PCR; TCRdb keeps in-frame clones, though not all of them. The sample has about 24,000 clones, 80% seen once; the top ten hold about 7%. Each and every patient relapsed after autologous stem cell transplantation, and patients got differing brentuximab vedotin exposure. This specimen was peripheral blood mononuclear cells (PBMCs), taken at baseline. These receptors were obtained from a human donor with classical Hodgkin lymphoma.

This clone appeared once. The chain's CDR3 is CASSQAHPPLHF. Here the CDR3 DNA reads TGTGCCAGCAGCCAAGCGCATCCACCCCTCCACTTT. This chain connects TRBV14 to TRBJ1-6; no clear D gene. The CDR3 runs to 12 residues. Between the trimmed V and J ends, which lost 1 base and 11 bases, there was a span of 6 bases. CDR1 SGHDN and CDR2 FVKESK come from the germline V gene.

This clone was counted between two and nine times. The chain is built from TRBV14 and TRBJ2-5; D tentatively reads TRBD1 or TRBD2 (5 bases each). Germline assignment: CDR1 SGHDN and CDR2 FVKESK. Trimming stripped 6 bases from V and 5 bases from J, with 16 bases between. This CDR3 has 14 amino acids. The CDR3 is CASSRGSGFETQYF. As DNA, the CDR3 is TGTGCCAGCAGTCGGGGATCAGGGTTCGAGACCCAGTACTTC.

This clone was counted a single time. The chain recombines TRBV5-6 with TRBJ2-1; no firm D call. V was cut by 0 bases and J by 1 base, with 5 bases left in between. Germline V gene sequence: CDR1 SGHDT, CDR2 YYEEEE. The CDR3 extends over 14 amino acids. The CDR3 here is CASSLAGSYNEQFF. CDR3 sequence (DNA): TGTGCCAGCAGCTTGGCCGGGTCCTACAATGAGCAGTTCTTC.

V and J are TRBV6-5 and TRBJ2-7; the D gene is possibly TRBD1 (6 bases). Per germline, CDR1 MNHEY and CDR2 SVGAGI. Trimming took off 5 bases at V and 6 bases at J, with 20 bases between the two ends. This CDR3 contains 15 residues. This CDR3 is CASSPDRYGRLEQYF. DNA for the CDR3: TGTGCCAGCAGTCCAGACAGGTATGGGAGACTCGAGCAGTACTTC.

The J gene is TRBJ2-7, the V gene TRBV6-6; possible D gene TRBD2, 6 bases. Trimming left V 0 bases short and J 2 bases short, with 8 bases between. Germline loops: CDR1 MNHNY, CDR2 SVGAGI (reference sequence). This CDR3 is 14 amino acids long. The CDR3 bases are TGTGCCAGCAGTTACTCTCGGGAGCCCTACGAGCAGTACTTC. The encoded protein is CASSYSREPYEQYF.

The chain joins TRBV19 to TRBJ2-2, with 7 bases fitting TRBD1. Germline trimming cut 7 bases from V and 6 bases from J; bases unmatched to any gene: 5. This CDR3 spans 13 amino acids. CDR1 and CDR2 (germline): LNHDA, SQIVND (reference sequence). The CDR3 region has the DNA TGTGCCAGTAAGGGACAGTCCGCCGGGGAGCTGTTTTTT. Translating it yields CASKGQSAGELFF.

The chain combines TRBV5-5 with TRBJ2-1; D call uncertain. The CDR3 length is 15 residues. CDR1 is SGHKS, CDR2 YYEKEE, per germline (reference sequence). V lost 0 bases and J 2 bases, leaving 9 bases between the germline ends. The chain's CDR3 is CASSLEQPPYNEQFF. The CDR3, as DNA: TGTGCCAGCAGCTTGGAACAGCCGCCCTACAATGAGCAGTTCTTC.

V gene TRBV7-8 combines with J gene TRBJ2-1, with TRBD2 as a possible D gene (7 bases). V was pared by 4 bases and J by 4 bases, with 14 bases between. This CDR3 has 15 amino acids. The germline CDR1 and CDR2 sequences are SGHVS and FQNEAQ. CDR3 sequence reads: CASSSRGARYNEQFF. As DNA, the CDR3 is TGTGCCAGCAGCTCCCGGGGGGCCAGGTACAATGAGCAGTTCTTC.

J is TRBJ1-2 and V is TRBV19; the match to TRBD1 covers 10 bases. The ends lost 6 bases at V and 4 bases at J; junction bases unmatched: 8. Germline CDR1 reads LNHDA; CDR2 reads SQIVND (reference sequence). The CDR3 has 15 residues. CDR3: CASRKWDRGLYGYTF. DNA for the CDR3: TGTGCCAGTAGGAAATGGGACAGGGGCCTCTATGGCTACACCTTC.